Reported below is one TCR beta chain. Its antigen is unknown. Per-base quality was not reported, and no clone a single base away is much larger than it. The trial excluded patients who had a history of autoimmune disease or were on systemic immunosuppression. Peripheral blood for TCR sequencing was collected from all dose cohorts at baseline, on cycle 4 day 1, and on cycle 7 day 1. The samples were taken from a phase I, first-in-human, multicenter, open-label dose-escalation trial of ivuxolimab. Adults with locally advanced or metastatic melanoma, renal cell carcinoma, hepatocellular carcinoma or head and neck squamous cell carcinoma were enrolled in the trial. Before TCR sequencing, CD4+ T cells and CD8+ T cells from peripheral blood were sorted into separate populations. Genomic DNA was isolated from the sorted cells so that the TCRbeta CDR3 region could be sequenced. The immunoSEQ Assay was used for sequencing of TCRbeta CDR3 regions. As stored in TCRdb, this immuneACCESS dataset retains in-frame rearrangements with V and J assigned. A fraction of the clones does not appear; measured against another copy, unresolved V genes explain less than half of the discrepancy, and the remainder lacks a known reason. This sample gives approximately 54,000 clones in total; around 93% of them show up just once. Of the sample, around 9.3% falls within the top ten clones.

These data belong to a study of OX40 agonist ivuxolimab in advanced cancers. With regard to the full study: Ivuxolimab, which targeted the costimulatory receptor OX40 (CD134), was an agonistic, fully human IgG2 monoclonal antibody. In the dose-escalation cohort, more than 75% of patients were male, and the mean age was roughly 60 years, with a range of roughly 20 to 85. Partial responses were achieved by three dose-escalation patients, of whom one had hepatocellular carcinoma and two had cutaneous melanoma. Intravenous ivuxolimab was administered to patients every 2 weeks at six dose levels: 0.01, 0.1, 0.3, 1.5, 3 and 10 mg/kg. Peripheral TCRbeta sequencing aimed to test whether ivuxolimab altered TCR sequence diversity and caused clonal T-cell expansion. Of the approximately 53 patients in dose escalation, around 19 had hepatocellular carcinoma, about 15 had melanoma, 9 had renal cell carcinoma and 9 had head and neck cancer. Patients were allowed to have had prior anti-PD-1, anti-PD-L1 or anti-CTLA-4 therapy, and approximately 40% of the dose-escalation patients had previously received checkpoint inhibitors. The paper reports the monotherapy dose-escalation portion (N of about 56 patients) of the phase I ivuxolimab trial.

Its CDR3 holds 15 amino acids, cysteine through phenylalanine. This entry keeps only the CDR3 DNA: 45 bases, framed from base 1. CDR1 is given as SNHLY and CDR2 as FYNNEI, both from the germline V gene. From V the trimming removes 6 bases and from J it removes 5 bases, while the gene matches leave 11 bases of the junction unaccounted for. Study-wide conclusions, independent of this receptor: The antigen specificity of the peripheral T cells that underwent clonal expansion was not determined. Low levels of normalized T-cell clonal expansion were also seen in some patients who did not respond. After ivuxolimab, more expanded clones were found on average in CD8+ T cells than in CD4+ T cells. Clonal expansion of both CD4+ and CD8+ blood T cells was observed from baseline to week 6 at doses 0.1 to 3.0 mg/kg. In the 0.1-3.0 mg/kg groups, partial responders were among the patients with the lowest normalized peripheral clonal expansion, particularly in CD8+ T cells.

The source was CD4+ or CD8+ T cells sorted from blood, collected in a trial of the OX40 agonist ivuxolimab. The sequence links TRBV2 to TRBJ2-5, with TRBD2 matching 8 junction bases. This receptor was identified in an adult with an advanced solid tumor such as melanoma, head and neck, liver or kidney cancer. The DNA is TGTGCCAGCAGGGCATGGGGCGGGGGGATGGAGACCCAGTACTTC. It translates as CASRAWGGGMETQYF. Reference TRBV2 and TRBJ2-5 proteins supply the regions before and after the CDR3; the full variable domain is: EPEVTQTPSHQVTQMGQEVILRCVPISNHLYFYWYRQILGQKVEFLVSFYNNEISEKSEIFDDQFSVERPDGSNFTLKIRSTKLEDSAMYFCASRAWGGGMETQYFGPGTRLLVL.